A selection of T cell receptor beta chains follows, all from one sample in a study of blood T cell repertoires in COVID-19. Profiled with immunoSEQ multiplex PCR; TCRdb holds only in-frame clones, not every one. Here the sample spans 150,000 to 200,000 clones, 75% to 90% being singletons. Sequencing was performed on peripheral blood. The receptors were gathered from a human donor in a cohort sampled during active COVID-19. Each CDR3 is given with its conserved first and last residue. D genes are given only for firm matches.

CDR3 protein,D gene,J gene,V gene,CDR3 length
CASDEGGGRATDTQYF,TRBD2,TRBJ2-3,TRBV7-2,16
CASSPRRGQGNIIYEQYF,-,TRBJ2-7,TRBV18,18
CASSSNKGRGDDGYTF,-,TRBJ1-2,TRBV28,16
CASSWSGENYEQYF,-,TRBJ2-7,TRBV19,14
CASSLQENTEAFF,-,TRBJ1-1,TRBV27,13
CASSAPTGSETQYF,TRBD1,TRBJ2-5,TRBV5-6,14
CSAKTNTEAFF,-,TRBJ1-1,TRBV20-1,11
CAWTAGGTINYGYTF,TRBD1,TRBJ1-2,TRBV30,15
CAWARLAGPYEQYF,TRBD2,TRBJ2-7,TRBV30,14
CASSFQGLVHEQYF,-,TRBJ2-7,TRBV2,14
CASQQGGYEAFF,TRBD1,TRBJ1-1,TRBV6-5,12
CASFLTSQSAQYF,-,TRBJ2-3,TRBV18,13
CASSSTPLAGAPDEQFF,TRBD2,TRBJ2-1,TRBV27,17
CASSPDGLGGEKLFF,-,TRBJ1-4,TRBV7-9,15
CASTRDRGKDTQYF,TRBD1,TRBJ2-3,TRBV5-1,14
CASGLGTEPDTQYF,-,TRBJ2-3,TRBV12-5,14
CASSSLMREGATKTQYF,TRBD1,TRBJ2-5,TRBV11-2,17
CASSLSGQGGSPLHF,TRBD1,TRBJ1-6,TRBV7-2,15
CASSENPRGAGMNTEAFF,-,TRBJ1-1,TRBV10-2,18
CATSDLGFSGYTF,-,TRBJ1-2,TRBV24-1,13
CASSSGLAGVDEQYF,TRBD2,TRBJ2-7,TRBV5-4,15
CASSANRASNTEAFF,-,TRBJ1-1,TRBV11-2,15
CASSEAGGNTGELFF,TRBD2,TRBJ2-2,TRBV28,15
CASSWTSRGIDEQYF,-,TRBJ2-7,TRBV7-6,15
CASSQIQGARSDTDTQYF,-,TRBJ2-3,TRBV4-1,18
CASSYSGAGGEEQYF,TRBD2,TRBJ2-7,TRBV6-5,15
CASSRPGLGAGEQYF,TRBD2,TRBJ2-7,TRBV2,15
CATRLVPYEQYF,-,TRBJ2-7,TRBV2,12
CAWSTGTGGEEKLFF,TRBD1,TRBJ1-4,TRBV30,15
CASREEPYNSPLHF,-,TRBJ1-6,TRBV2,14
CASRDYRALKETGELFF,-,TRBJ2-2,TRBV7-2,17
CASSESSGGPETQYF,TRBD2,TRBJ2-5,TRBV6-1,15
CASSRGTSYTDTQYF,-,TRBJ2-3,TRBV21-1,15
CASTGQMNTEAFF,-,TRBJ1-1,TRBV19,13
CASTNRGRGYTF,TRBD1,TRBJ1-2,TRBV12-3/TRBV12-4,12
CASSLLASSYNEQFF,-,TRBJ2-1,TRBV11-2,15
CASTLPAGSVETQYF,-,TRBJ2-5,TRBV21-1,15
CATSDFGGSGEQFF,TRBD2,TRBJ2-1,TRBV24-1,14
CASSEAGTTYGYTF,-,TRBJ1-2,TRBV6-1,14
CASSLVGGGGANVLTF,TRBD1,TRBJ2-6,TRBV7-2,16
CAIRLSSGVKTQYF,TRBD2,TRBJ2-5,TRBV10-3,14
CASSLGPGTGTSYEQYF,TRBD1,TRBJ2-7,TRBV7-2,17
CASSPPTQSRVEQFF,-,TRBJ2-1,TRBV7-2,15
CATSDSGQGSYEQYF,TRBD1,TRBJ2-7,TRBV24-1,15
CASSASLEQPQHF,-,TRBJ1-5,TRBV12-3/TRBV12-4,13
CASSPTLSGNTIYF,-,TRBJ1-3,TRBV18,14
CASSPMKKGELFF,-,TRBJ1-4,TRBV6-5,13
CASSLVGDSTGELFF,-,TRBJ2-2,TRBV7-8,15
CASSQTTRGAEAFF,-,TRBJ1-1,TRBV5-1,14
CASSYFWEAKQFF,-,TRBJ2-1,TRBV6-5,13
CKGDTEAFF,-,TRBJ1-1,TRBV30,9
CASSPGTGGEKLFF,TRBD1,TRBJ1-4,TRBV5-1,14
CASRRQVGNTIYF,-,TRBJ1-3,TRBV3-1/TRBV3-2,13